The 20 T cell receptor beta chains given below trace back to one sample, sequenced in a study of T cell changes during pregnancy in multiple sclerosis. The data were produced by immunoSEQ multiplex PCR, yet TCRdb's version contains in-frame clones alone and is incomplete. Here the sample spans almost 50,000 clones, roughly 94% being singletons. Here the sequenced sample was CD4+ T cells from peripheral blood mononuclear cells, taken in the third trimester of pregnancy. The receptors derive from a female donor with multiple sclerosis, enrolled in a pregnancy study.

The V gene is TRBV15, the J gene TRBJ2-7; tentative D call: TRBD1 (7 bases). Trimming left V 1 base short and J 5 bases short, with 21 bases between. CDR1 is LNHNV, CDR2 YYDKDF, per germline (reference sequence). This CDR3 has 17 residues. DNA of the CDR3: TGTGCCACCAGCAGAGCTCCTGAGGGGGCGGGCGGGGACGAGCAGTACTTC. This gives the protein CATSRAPEGAGGDEQYF.

The chain combines TRBV18 with TRBJ1-6; 9 bases agree with TRBD1. The CDR3 sequence is 14 residues long. J was trimmed by 9 bases and V by 3 bases; bases with no gene match: 3. The germline gives CDR1 KGHSH, CDR2 LQKENI. The CDR3: CASSPGQGRSPLHF. The CDR3 bases are TGTGCCAGCTCACCGGGACAGGGTCGTTCACCCCTCCACTTT.

This rearrangement joins TRBV6-5 to TRBJ1-2, with a weak D call TRBD1 (5 bases). The CDR3 totals 15 residues. V was clipped by 4 bases and J by 8 bases, with 20 bases between them. Per the germline V gene, CDR1 is MNHEY and CDR2 is SVGAGI. CDR3 in DNA: TGTGCCAGCAGTTTAGCGGGGACGTCTATGGGCGGCTACACCTTC. Amino acids: CASSLAGTSMGGYTF.

This clone was observed once. Germline is not matched at one junction end, which may reflect a read error. Written as DNA, the CDR3 is TGTGCCAGCAGCTACTCGCCAGCGGGAGTCCACGAGCAGTACTTC. Amino acid sequence: CASSYSPAGVHEQYF. This rearrangement joins TRBV6-5 to TRBJ2-7, with 8 nucleotides matching TRBD2. CDR1 MNHEY and CDR2 SVGAGI come from the germline V gene. This CDR3 is 15 amino acids long.

This chain connects TRBV10-1 to TRBJ1-6; possible D gene TRBD1, 5 bases. The germline V and J ends were trimmed by 7 bases and 10 bases, with 20 bases remaining between them. The CDR3 spans 15 residues. Germline CDR1 is WNHNN and CDR2 is SYGVQD (reference sequence). The DNA for the CDR3 is TGCGCCAGCACAAAGGATTCCAGGGCCTGGTCACCCCTCCACTTT. Its protein product is CASTKDSRAWSPLHF.

The V call is TRBV18, the J call TRBJ1-1, with TRBD1 matching over 8 bases. The V and J ends lost 2 bases and 6 bases, in that order; junction bases with no gene match: 8. CDR1 is KGHSH and CDR2 is LQKENI in the germline V gene. The CDR3 spans 15 residues. DNA for the CDR3: TGTGCCAGCTCACCAGGACAGGGAAGGGGTGCTGAAGCTTTCTTT. It yields the protein CASSPGQGRGAEAFF.

This clone has only one observation. V is TRBV30 and J is TRBJ2-3; TRBD2 aligns across 10 bases. Trimming took 6 bases from V and 5 from J; bases not matched to a gene: 8. Germline lookup yields CDR1 GTSNPN and CDR2 SVGIG (reference sequence). The CDR3 sequence is 14 residues long. The CDR3 reads CACTLAGVVDTQYF. In DNA form, the CDR3 reads TGTGCCTGCACCCTAGCGGGGGTGGTAGATACGCAGTATTTT.

This clone showed up just once. The chain joins TRBV30 to TRBJ1-1; D is unclear. Germline lookup yields CDR1 GTSNPN and CDR2 SVGIG (reference sequence). The V end was cut by 4 bases, the J end by 0 bases, with 12 bases between. The CDR3 has 14 amino acids. CDR3 coding DNA: TGTGCCTGGAACCCGTCCGGGATGAACACTGAAGCTTTCTTT. Translated: CAWNPSGMNTEAFF.

This rearrangement joins TRBV19 to TRBJ2-7, with 13 bases aligning to TRBD2. V was clipped by 5 bases and J by 2 bases; unmatched bases: 12. This CDR3 is built from 18 residues. The germline gives CDR1 LNHDA, CDR2 SQIVND (reference sequence). In DNA, the CDR3 is TGTGCCAGTAGTCTTCCTAGACTAGCGGGAGGCGGTACCTACGAGCAGTACTTC. It translates to CASSLPRLAGGGTYEQYF.

The V gene is TRBV28, the J gene TRBJ2-5; D gene uncertain. This CDR3 contains 13 residues. V lost 5 bases and J lost 3, with 10 bases in between. CDR1 is MDHEN, CDR2 SYDVKM, per germline. The CDR3 DNA follows: TGTGCCAGCAGTGCGCCGGGTAAAGAGACCCAGTACTTC. Residues: CASSAPGKETQYF. The full variable domain, with the rest looked up from reference TRBV28 and TRBJ2-5, is DVKVTQSSRYLVKRTGEKVFLECVQDMDHENMFWYRQDPGLGLRLIYFSYDVKMKEKGDIPEGYSVSREKKERFSLILESASTNQTSMYLCASSAPGKETQYFGPGTRLLVL.

The chain uses TRBV5-5 and TRBJ1-1; no firm D call. V was clipped by 0 bases and J by 1 base, with 10 bases between them. The germline V gene encodes CDR1 SGHKS and CDR2 YYEKEE (reference sequence). The CDR3 has 15 residues. CDR3 sequence reads: CASSLVGLANTEAFF. Here the CDR3 DNA reads TGTGCCAGCAGCTTGGTCGGGTTAGCGAACACTGAAGCTTTCTTT.

V is TRBV29-1 and J is TRBJ1-2; 9 bases fit TRBD1. The germline V gene has CDR1 SQVTM and CDR2 ANQGSEA. The CDR3 runs to 11 residues. V dropped 6 bases and J dropped 6; count of bases not matched to a gene: 2. This CDR3 reads CSVGQGNGYTF. In DNA form, the CDR3 reads TGCAGCGTGGGACAGGGCAATGGCTACACCTTC.

J is TRBJ1-2 and V is TRBV2; possibly TRBD1 for D (5 bases). There are 13 residues in the CDR3. Germline V CDR1 and CDR2: SNHLY, FYNNEI. The ends were cut back, 1 base at V and 2 bases at J, with 5 bases in the middle. CDR3 DNA: TGTGCCAGCAGTGAAGACAGGAACTATGGCTACACCTTC. Residues: CASSEDRNYGYTF. Full variable domain (remainder filled in from reference TRBV2 and TRBJ1-2): EPEVTQTPSHQVTQMGQEVILRCVPISNHLYFYWYRQILGQKVEFLVSFYNNEISEKSEIFDDQFSVERPDGSNFTLKIRSTKLEDSAMYFCASSEDRNYGYTFGSGTRLTVV.

The chain links TRBV27 to TRBJ1-6; 7 bases line up with TRBD1. Germline CDR1 is MNHEY and CDR2 is SMNVEV (reference sequence). The CDR3 length is 21 residues. The junction had 17 bases not matched to a gene; V was cut back by 3 bases and J by 0 bases. The chain's CDR3 is CASSFFGGEGGGHSYNSPLHF. DNA for the CDR3: TGTGCCAGCAGTTTCTTTGGGGGCGAAGGGGGCGGCCACTCCTATAATTCACCCCTCCACTTT.

The chain has TRBV5-6 and TRBJ2-1, with TRBD2 matching 8 bases. CDR3 length: 14 amino acids. Trimming at V came to 7 bases and at J to 5 bases, leaving 8 bases not matched to a gene. Germline CDR1 is SGHDT and CDR2 is YYEEEE. CDR3 sequence: CASAAGGWNNEQFF. CDR3 nucleotides: TGTGCCAGCGCGGCGGGGGGTTGGAACAATGAGCAGTTCTTC.

V and J are TRBV18 and TRBJ2-2; D is possibly TRBD1 (5 bases). Between the trimmed V and J ends, which lost 2 bases and 1 base, there was a span of 14 bases. Germline lookup yields CDR1 KGHSH and CDR2 LQKENI. CDR3 size: 17 residues. CDR3 sequence reads: CASSPLRQGLNTGELFF. CDR3 in DNA: TGTGCCAGCTCACCATTACGCCAGGGATTGAACACCGGGGAGCTGTTTTTT.

The chain carries TRBV10-3 and TRBJ2-1; TRBD2 matches at 10 bases. CDR1 and CDR2 (germline): ENHRY, SYGVKD. The CDR3 extends over 15 amino acids. Unmatched junction bases numbered 2, after V lost 5 bases and J lost 1 base. The CDR3 nucleotides are TGTGCCATCAGTCTAGCGGGGGTTTCCTACAATGAGCAGTTCTTC. Its protein is CAISLAGVSYNEQFF.

The chain links TRBV7-9 to TRBJ1-6, with TRBD1 matching 9 bases. Germline CDR1 is SEHNR and CDR2 is FQNEAQ (reference sequence). The CDR3 totals 15 residues. Trimming cost V 5 bases and J 7 bases; bases outside gene matches: 6. The CDR3 DNA follows: TGTGCCAGCAGCCCCGGGGACAGGGTGAATTCACCCCTCCACTTT. Translation gives CASSPGDRVNSPLHF.

V usage is TRBV11-3 and J usage is TRBJ2-7; a possible D gene is TRBD1 (5 bases). The length of the CDR3 is 16 residues. V was clipped by 5 bases and J by 0 bases, with 17 bases between them. CDR1 SGHNT and CDR2 YENEEA come from the germline V gene. The CDR3 protein is CASSLLLSDTSYEQYF. The CDR3 DNA is TGTGCCAGCAGCCTACTCCTATCGGACACCTCCTACGAGCAGTACTTC.

The chain carries TRBV4-1 and TRBJ2-3, with 7 bases identical to TRBD2. With 3 bases clipped from V and 4 bases from J, the junction kept 13 bases outside the gene matches. The CDR3 spans 17 residues. The germline CDR1 and CDR2 sequences are MGHRA and YSYEKL. Here the CDR3 reads CASSQRVGGSFSDTQYF. The DNA of the CDR3 is TGCGCCAGCAGCCAGAGGGTGGGCGGGAGCTTCTCAGATACGCAGTATTTT.